A single sample gave rise to the 4 T cell receptor beta chains below, sequenced in a study of low-dose radiotherapy and immunotherapy resistance in tumors (dated by TCRdb to between 2021 and 2022). The sample's time point label is to be understood as: after trial treatment. Sample treatment or condition, as interpreted from the label and publication: LDRT plus nivolumab, ipilimumab, low-dose cyclophosphamide and aspirin (RACIN trial). Sequencing was carried out with an Illumina HiSeq 2500. To make first-strand cDNA, Superscript III was used along with a set of TRAV- and TRBV-specific primers so that both the TCRalpha and TCRbeta chains were covered. TCRs were amplified with Phusion for around 20 PCR cycles using a constant-region primer together with the adapter attached to the V primers. The public reads were quality trimmed at Q25 with fastp and then assembled into clones with MiXCR by TCRdb, keeping productive beta chains. One record per CDR3 amino acid sequence lists the most common genes and DNA. For this sample the table gives some 94,000 distinct CDR3 sequences, of which 20% to 25% were detected only once. The ten largest clones represent more than 10% of the sample.

This specimen was PBMCs, taken after low-dose radiotherapy plus immunotherapy. The receptors were sampled from a female donor with ovarian cancer.

This clonotype was observed many times. The rearrangement links TRBV7-6 to TRBJ1-4, with D hard to call. In germline, CDR1 is SGHVS, CDR2 FNYEAQ. This CDR3 has 16 residues. Trimming shortened V by 1 base and J by 8 bases, and 17 bases separated the two germline ends. CDR3 sequence: CASSLGGIGDGEKLFF. The CDR3 DNA reads as TGTGCCAGCAGCTTAGGAGGGATCGGGGATGGCGAAAAACTGTTTTTT.

The rearrangement uses TRBV28 and TRBJ1-3, with D possibly matching TRBD1 (5 bases). Trimming left V 7 bases short and J 0 bases short, with 16 bases between. CDR1 and CDR2 from the germline V gene are MDHEN and SYDVKM. This CDR3 region has 16 residues. This CDR3 is CASNPHDSPSGNTIYF. CDR3 coding DNA: TGTGCCAGCAACCCCCATGACAGCCCCTCTGGAAACACCATATATTTT.

This clonotype was counted between two and nine times. A far larger clone is just one base off, so this is likely a read error. The genes are TRBV29-1 and TRBJ2-5; D remains ambiguous. Trimming left V 2 bases short and J 11 bases short, with 18 bases between. CDR1 is SQVTM and CDR2 is ANQGSEA in the germline V gene. CDR3 size: 13 residues. CDR3 residues: CSVEQASYNEQYF. The CDR3 bases are TGCAGCGTTGAACAGGCCTCCTACAATGAGCAGTACTTC.

This clonotype was counted many times. The rearrangement links TRBV6-2 or TRBV6-3 to TRBJ2-5; the D call may be TRBD1 or TRBD2 (6 bases each). Germline values: CDR1 MNHEY, CDR2 SVGEGT. Trimming removed 0 bases at V and 4 bases at J, with 9 bases between. This CDR3 has 14 amino acids. For the CDR3, the DNA is TGTGCCAGCAGTTACTCGGGGGGCCGAGAGACCCAGTACTTC. This sequence encodes CASSYSGGRETQYF.